Below, 14 T cell receptor beta chains from the same sample are listed, as sequenced in a study of early T cells in non-severe SARS-CoV-2 infection. One entry per CDR3 protein results from TCRdb running MiXCR on the 5' RACE reads. Counted here are more than 80,000 distinct CDR3 sequences, roughly 15% occurring once; the ten biggest clones make up 1.3%. The sequencing input was whole blood. The receptors stem from an adult who was a healthcare worker with PCR-confirmed SARS-CoV-2 infection or an uninfected control (not recorded which).

This chain connects TRBV3-1 to TRBJ1-5, with TRBD1 as a possible D gene (6 bases). CDR3 length equals 21 residues. Trimming shortened V by 3 bases and J by 1 base, and 28 bases separated the two germline ends. Looked up from germline, CDR1 is LGHDT and CDR2 is YNNKEL (reference sequence). Here the CDR3 DNA reads TGTGCCAGCAGCCATAGGGCCGTTGTACAGGGAGTTAGGGTCAGCAATCAGCCCCAGCATTTT. Its protein is CASSHRAVVQGVRVSNQPQHF.

This clonotype has at least ten counts. The DNA for the CDR3 is TGTGCCAGCAGTGAGGGACAGGGCTTCGACGAGCAGTACTTC. As protein: CASSEGQGFDEQYF. The chain is built from TRBV6-2 or TRBV6-3 and TRBJ2-7; 9 bases are shared with TRBD1. V trimming: 5 bases; J trimming: 5 bases; junction bases outside the gene matches: 7. The CDR3 loop spans 14 amino acids. CDR1 and CDR2 (germline): MNHEY, SVGEGT.

In its sample, this clonotype was seen a few times. The rearrangement joins TRBV4-3 to TRBJ2-5; D is unclear. From germline, CDR1 is LGHNA and CDR2 YSLEER. There are 8 residues in the CDR3. The CDR3 loop is CVWQTQYF. The CDR3 DNA reads as TGCGTCTGGCAGACCCAGTACTTC.

The V and J genes are TRBV4-3 and TRBJ2-7; 8 positions agree with TRBD1. CDR1 and CDR2 from the germline V gene are LGHNA and YSLEER. This CDR3 region has 18 residues. V was clipped by 2 bases and J by 3 bases; unmatched bases: 15. CDR3 protein: CASSQRTSPGGVNYEQYF. The CDR3 DNA follows: TGCGCCAGCAGCCAACGTACATCACCAGGGGGCGTGAACTACGAGCAGTACTTC.

This clonotype was seen ten or more times. The V gene is TRBV30, the J gene TRBJ2-7; the match to TRBD2 covers 7 bases. The germline CDR1 and CDR2 sequences are GTSNPN and SVGIG (reference sequence). J gave up 6 bases and V 2 bases, and 10 bases lay outside the gene matches. The CDR3 contains 14 residues. CDR3 nucleotides: TGTGCCTGGAGTCCCCGAGGACTAGTCCGCGAGCAGTACTTC. Translation: CAWSPRGLVREQYF.

The chain has TRBV12-5 and TRBJ1-4, with D maybe TRBD1 (5 bases). Germline CDR1 reads LGHNT; CDR2 reads FRNRAP. V lost 0 bases and J 3 bases, leaving 11 bases between the germline ends. This CDR3 comprises 16 residues. DNA for the CDR3: TGTGCTAGTGGTTTGGTCCTCGGGACTGCTAATGAAAAACTGTTTTTT. Translation: CASGLVLGTANEKLFF.

This chain links TRBV6-2 or TRBV6-3 with TRBJ2-4; 12 nucleotides align to TRBD1. V was clipped by 2 bases and J by 8 bases; unmatched bases: 7. This CDR3 region has 16 residues. Germline lookup yields CDR1 MNHEY and CDR2 SVGEGT. The CDR3 here is CASSYLGQGARDIQYF. The CDR3, as DNA: TGTGCCAGCAGTTACCTGGGACAGGGGGCCCGGGACATTCAGTACTTC.

The rearrangement joins TRBV5-1 to TRBJ2-2, with TRBD1 matching over 9 bases. The CDR3 extends over 15 amino acids. V lost 2 bases and J lost 4; bases outside the gene matches: 3. The V gene's germline CDR1 is SGHRS and CDR2 YFSETQ. DNA for the CDR3: TGCGCCAGCAGCTTACAGGGGGCGAGCACCGGGGAGCTGTTTTTT. Its translation: CASSLQGASTGELFF.

The CDR3 DNA is TGCAGCGCTTCAGGTGACACTGAAGCTTTCTTT. It encodes CSASGDTEAFF. The V gene is TRBV29-1, the J gene TRBJ1-1, with D unresolved. V gave up 7 bases and J gave up 3 bases, with 9 bases separating them. Germline CDR1 SQVTM, CDR2 ANQGSEA. The CDR3 length is 11 residues.

The chain recombines TRBV19 with TRBJ1-5; 9 positions match TRBD1. The V segment lost 4 bases and the J segment 2 bases; nucleotides outside the gene matches: 9. Germline V CDR1 and CDR2: LNHDA, SQIVND (reference sequence). The CDR3 length is 17 residues. CDR3 residues: CASSTRDREGGNQPQHF. The CDR3, as DNA: TGTGCCAGTAGTACCCGGGACAGGGAAGGGGGCAATCAGCCCCAGCATTTT. Variable domain in full (rest from reference TRBV19 and TRBJ1-5): DGGITQSPKYLFRKEGQNVTLSCEQNLNHDAMYWYRQDPGQGLRLIYYSQIVNDFQKGDIAEGYSVSREKKESFPLTVTSAQKNPTAFYLCASSTRDREGGNQPQHFGDGTRLSIL.

This clonotype was seen more than once but under ten times. The genes are TRBV2 and TRBJ2-7; 9 bases are a match to TRBD1. V gave up 6 bases and J gave up 3 bases; unmatched junction bases: 3. Germline V lookup: CDR1 SNHLY, CDR2 FYNNEI. The CDR3 covers 13 residues. This CDR3 reads CASSRDRVYEQYF. DNA for the CDR3: TGTGCCAGCAGCCGGGACAGGGTCTACGAGCAGTACTTC.

The chain joins TRBV5-1 to TRBJ2-3; TRBD2 might be the D (5 bases). V was cut by 1 base and J by 0 bases, with 9 bases left in between. The CDR3 is made up of 15 amino acids. Germline lookup yields CDR1 SGHRS and CDR2 YFSETQ. DNA for the CDR3: TGCGCCAGCAGCTTGACCAGCGGTAGCACAGATACGCAGTATTTT. It translates to CASSLTSGSTDTQYF.

The chain is built from TRBV7-2 and TRBJ1-2; the D gene is possibly TRBD1 (6 bases). Germline V lookup: CDR1 SGHTA, CDR2 FQGNSA. The V and J ends lost 4 bases and 2 bases respectively, with 8 bases between them. The CDR3 spans 13 residues. The DNA for the CDR3 is TGTGCCAGCAGCTCCACAGGGAACTATGGCTACACCTTC. This sequence encodes CASSSTGNYGYTF. Complete variable domain (other parts from reference TRBV7-2 and TRBJ1-2): GAGVSQSPSNKVTEKGKDVELRCDPISGHTALYWYRQSLGQGLEFLIYFQGNSAPDKSGLPSDRFSAERTGGSVSTLTIQRTQQEDSAVYLCASSSTGNYGYTFGSGTRLTVV.

This clonotype has more than one count but fewer than ten. The chain combines TRBV9 with TRBJ2-2, with D possibly matching TRBD2 (7 bases). This CDR3 spans 14 amino acids. V lost 2 bases, J lost 4 bases, and 9 bases lay in between. The germline V gene has CDR1 SGDLS and CDR2 YYNGEE. The CDR3 DNA sequence: TGTGCCAGCAGCGTCGGGGGGCTCACCGGGGAGCTGTTTTTT. Residues: CASSVGGLTGELFF.